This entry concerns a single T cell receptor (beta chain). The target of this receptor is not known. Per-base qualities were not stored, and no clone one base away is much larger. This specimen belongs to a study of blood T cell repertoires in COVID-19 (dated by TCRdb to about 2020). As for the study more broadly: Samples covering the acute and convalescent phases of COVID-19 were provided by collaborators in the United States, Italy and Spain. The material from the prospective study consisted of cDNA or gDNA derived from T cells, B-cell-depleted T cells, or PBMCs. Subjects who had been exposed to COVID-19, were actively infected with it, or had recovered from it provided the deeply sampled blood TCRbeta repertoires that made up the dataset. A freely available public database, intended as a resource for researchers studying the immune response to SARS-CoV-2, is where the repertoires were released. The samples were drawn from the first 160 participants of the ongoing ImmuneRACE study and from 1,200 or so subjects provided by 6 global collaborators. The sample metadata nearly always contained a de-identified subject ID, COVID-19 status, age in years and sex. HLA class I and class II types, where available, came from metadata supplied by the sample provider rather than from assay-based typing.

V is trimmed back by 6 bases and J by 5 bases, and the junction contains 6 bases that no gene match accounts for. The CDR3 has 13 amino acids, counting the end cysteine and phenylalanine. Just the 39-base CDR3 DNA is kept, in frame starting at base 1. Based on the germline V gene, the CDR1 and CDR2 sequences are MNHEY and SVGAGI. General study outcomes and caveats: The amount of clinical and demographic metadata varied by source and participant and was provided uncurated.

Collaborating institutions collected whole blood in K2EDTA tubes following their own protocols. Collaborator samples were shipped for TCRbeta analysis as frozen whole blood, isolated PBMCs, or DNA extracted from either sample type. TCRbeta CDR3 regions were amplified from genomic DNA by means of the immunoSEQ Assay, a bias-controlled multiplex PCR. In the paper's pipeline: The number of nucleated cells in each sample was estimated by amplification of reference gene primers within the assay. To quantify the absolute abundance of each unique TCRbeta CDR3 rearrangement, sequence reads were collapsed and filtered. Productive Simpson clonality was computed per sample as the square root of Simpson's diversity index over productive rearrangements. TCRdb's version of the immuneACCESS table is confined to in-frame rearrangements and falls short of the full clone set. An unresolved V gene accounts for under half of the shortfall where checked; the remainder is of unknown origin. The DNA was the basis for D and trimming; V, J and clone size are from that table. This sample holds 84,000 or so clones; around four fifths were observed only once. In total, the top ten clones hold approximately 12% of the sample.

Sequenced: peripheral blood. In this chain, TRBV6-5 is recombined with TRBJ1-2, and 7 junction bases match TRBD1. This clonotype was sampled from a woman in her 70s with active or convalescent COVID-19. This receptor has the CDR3 CASRRGLEYGYTF. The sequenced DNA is TGTGCCAGCAGGAGGGGGCTCGAATATGGCTACACCTTC.